The clone carrying this T cell receptor (beta chain) was counted only a few times. Using immunoSEQ multiplex PCR, the repertoire was profiled, and TCRdb retains in-frame clones only, with some absent. Here the sample spans tens of thousands of clones, 70% to 85% being singletons. This specimen comes from a study of blood T cell repertoires in COVID-19. Study at large: Researchers got acute and convalescent COVID-19 samples from the United States, Italy and Spain.

The sample consisted of peripheral blood. This receptor was identified in a woman aged 60-75 years in a cohort sampled during active or convalescent COVID-19.

The DNA of the CDR3 is TGTGCCAGCAGTGTCGCCAGGGGGACTGAAGCTTTCTTT. Its translation: CASSVARGTEAFF. V and J are TRBV2 and TRBJ1-1; 7 bases are a match to TRBD1. The germline gives CDR1 SNHLY, CDR2 FYNNEI. Trimming at V came to 4 bases and at J to 5 bases, leaving 4 bases not matched to a gene. The CDR3 spans 13 residues.